This T cell receptor (beta chain) was identified in a study of T cells in women clearing cervical HPV infection. The data were produced by immunoSEQ multiplex PCR, yet TCRdb's version contains in-frame clones alone and is incomplete. This sample contains fewer than 50,000 clones. Concerning this clone itself: Sequencing ends 3 residues short of the CDR3 end; the germline J gene provides the rest.

Per the germline V gene, CDR1 is SGHRS and CDR2 is YFSETQ. V shed 4 bases, J shed 2 bases, and the junction held 4 bases outside the gene matches. The CDR3 has 15 amino acids. The source of this sequence is a woman between 18 and 69 years old with a cervical HPV16 infection that either progressed to CIN3+ or cleared (not recorded which). Sequenced input: blood buffy coat. V and J are TRBV5-1 and TRBJ1-4; 8 bases are shared with TRBD1. The sequenced part of the CDR3 DNA is TGCGCCAGCAGCGCCGGGACAGGCACTAATGAAAAA. This encodes CASSAGTGTNEK. The CDR3, in full, reads CASSAGTGTNEKLFF.